This T cell receptor (beta chain) was captured by sequencing in a study of human T cells and chemical hapten exposure. Time point given: patch test 1, 2 weeks after DPC sensitization. The sample's treatment: therapeutic diphenylcyclopropenone sensitization with weekly scalp DPC. Via MiXCR, TCRdb re-called the RACE reads, giving one row per CDR3 protein. The data contain 79,000 or so distinct CDR3 sequences, 25% to 40% of them singletons. This clonotype appeared many times. The sequence came from a man aged 40-50 years with alopecia areata. Some clones in this sample may be carry-over from other donors' samples. The specimen was whole blood, collected in connection with sensitization to the hapten diphenylcyclopropenone (DPC).

The CDR3 spells CASSHSLDVVDTQYF. The CDR3 DNA reads TGTGCCAGCAGCCACAGCCTAGACGTCGTAGATACGCAGTATTTT. The J gene is TRBJ2-3, the V gene TRBV12-3 or TRBV12-4; no clear D gene. The length of the CDR3 is 15 residues. V gave up 6 bases and J gave up 5 bases, with 18 bases separating them.